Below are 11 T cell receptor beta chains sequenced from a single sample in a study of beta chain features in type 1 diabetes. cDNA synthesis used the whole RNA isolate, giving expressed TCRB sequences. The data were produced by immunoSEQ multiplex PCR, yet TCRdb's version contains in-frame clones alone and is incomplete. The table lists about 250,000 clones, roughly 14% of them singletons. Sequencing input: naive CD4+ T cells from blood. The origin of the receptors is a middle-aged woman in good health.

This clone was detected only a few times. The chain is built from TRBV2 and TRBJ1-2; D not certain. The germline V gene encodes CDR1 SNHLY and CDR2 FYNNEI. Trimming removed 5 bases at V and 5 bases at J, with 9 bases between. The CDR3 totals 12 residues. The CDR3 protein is CASSTTEYGYTF. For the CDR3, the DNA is TGTGCCAGCAGTACCACAGAGTATGGCTACACCTTC. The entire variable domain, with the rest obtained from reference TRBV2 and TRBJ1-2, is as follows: EPEVTQTPSHQVTQMGQEVILRCVPISNHLYFYWYRQILGQKVEFLVSFYNNEISEKSEIFDDQFSVERPDGSNFTLKIRSTKLEDSAMYFCASSTTEYGYTFGSGTRLTVV.

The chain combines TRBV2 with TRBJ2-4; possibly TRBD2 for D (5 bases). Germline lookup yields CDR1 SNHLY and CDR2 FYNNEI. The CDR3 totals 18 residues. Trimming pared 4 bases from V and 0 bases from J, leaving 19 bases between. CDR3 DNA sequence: TGTGCCAGCAGTGGGCCATGGGAGCGTATCCTAGCCAAAAACATTCAGTACTTC. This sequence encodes CASSGPWERILAKNIQYF.

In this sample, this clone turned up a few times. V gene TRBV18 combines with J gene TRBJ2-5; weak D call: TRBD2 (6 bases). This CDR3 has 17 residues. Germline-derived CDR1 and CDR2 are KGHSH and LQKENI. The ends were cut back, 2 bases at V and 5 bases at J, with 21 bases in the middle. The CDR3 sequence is CASSPRDGAGSGETQYF. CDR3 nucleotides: TGTGCCAGCTCACCAAGAGACGGGGCGGGGTCGGGTGAGACCCAGTACTTC.

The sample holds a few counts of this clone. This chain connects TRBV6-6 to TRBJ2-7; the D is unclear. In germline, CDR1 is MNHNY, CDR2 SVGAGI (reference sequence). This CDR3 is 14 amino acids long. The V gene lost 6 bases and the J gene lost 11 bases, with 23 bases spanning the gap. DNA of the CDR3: TGTGCCAGCAGCCGGTCCTCTTCGAACCCAGAGGAGTACTTC. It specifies CASSRSSSNPEEYF.

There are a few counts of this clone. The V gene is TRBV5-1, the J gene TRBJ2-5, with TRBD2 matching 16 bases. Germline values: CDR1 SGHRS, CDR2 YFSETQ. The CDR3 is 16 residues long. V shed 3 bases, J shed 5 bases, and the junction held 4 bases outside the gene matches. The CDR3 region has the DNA TGCGCCAGCAGCTCGGGACTAGCGGGGGGGTTGGAGACCCAGTACTTC. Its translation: CASSSGLAGGLETQYF.

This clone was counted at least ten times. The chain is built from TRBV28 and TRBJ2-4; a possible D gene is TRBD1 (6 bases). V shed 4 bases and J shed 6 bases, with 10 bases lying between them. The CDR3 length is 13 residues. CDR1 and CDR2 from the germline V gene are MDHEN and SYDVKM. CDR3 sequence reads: CASSSTQGNIQYF. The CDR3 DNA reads TGTGCCAGCAGTTCGACACAGGGAAACATTCAGTACTTC.

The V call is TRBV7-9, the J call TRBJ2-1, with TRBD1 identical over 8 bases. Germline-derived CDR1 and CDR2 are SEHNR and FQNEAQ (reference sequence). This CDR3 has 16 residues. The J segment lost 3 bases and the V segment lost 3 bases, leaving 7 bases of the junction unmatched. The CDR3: CASSFAGGTDYNEQFF. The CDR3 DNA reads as TGTGCCAGCAGCTTTGCAGGGGGCACCGACTACAATGAGCAGTTCTTC.

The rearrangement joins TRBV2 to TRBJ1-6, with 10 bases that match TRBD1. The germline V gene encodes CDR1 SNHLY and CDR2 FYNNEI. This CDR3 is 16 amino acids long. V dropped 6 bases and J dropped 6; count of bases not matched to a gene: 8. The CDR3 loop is CASRENRDRGNSPLHF. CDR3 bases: TGTGCCAGCAGGGAAAACCGGGACAGGGGTAATTCACCCCTCCACTTT.

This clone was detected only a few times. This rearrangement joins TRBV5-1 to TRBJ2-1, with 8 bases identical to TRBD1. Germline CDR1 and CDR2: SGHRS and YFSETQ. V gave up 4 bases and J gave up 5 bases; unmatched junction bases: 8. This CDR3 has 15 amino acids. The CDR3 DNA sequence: TGCGCCAGCAGCCCCCCTTTGACAGGGGACAATGAGCAGTTCTTC. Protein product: CASSPPLTGDNEQFF.

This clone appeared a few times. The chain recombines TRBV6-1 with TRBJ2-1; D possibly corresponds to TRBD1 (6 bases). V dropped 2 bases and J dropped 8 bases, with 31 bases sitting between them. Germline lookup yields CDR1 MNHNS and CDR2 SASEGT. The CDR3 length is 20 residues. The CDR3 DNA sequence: TGTGCCAGCAGTGAATTTCTGTCACCCAGGACAGTGCCCCTTAGGGATGAGCAGTTCTTC. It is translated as CASSEFLSPRTVPLRDEQFF.

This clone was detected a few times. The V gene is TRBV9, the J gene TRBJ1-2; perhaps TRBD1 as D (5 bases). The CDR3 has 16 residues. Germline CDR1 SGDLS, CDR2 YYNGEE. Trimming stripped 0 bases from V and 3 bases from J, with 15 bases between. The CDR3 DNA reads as TGTGCCAGCAGCGTAGCTACAGGAGGGAGTTACTATGGCTACACCTTC. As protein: CASSVATGGSYYGYTF.